These 22 T cell receptor beta chains share one sample of origin, sequenced in a study of cytomegalovirus exposure and HLA in healthy donors. The PCR ran on 60 Vbeta and 13 Jbeta primers. TCRdb's copy holds only in-frame clones and misses some; the assay was immunoSEQ multiplex PCR. Of about 170,000 clones listed, roughly 80% are singletons. Sequences were obtained from PBMCs. Receptors were obtained from a woman aged 50 to 60 in good health and CMV-seropositive.

V gene TRBV5-1 combines with J gene TRBJ2-1; TRBD2 is a possible D gene (6 bases). Germline V gene data show CDR1 as SGHRS and CDR2 as YFSETQ. CDR3 length: 13 residues. Trimming pared 4 bases from V and 9 bases from J, leaving 14 bases between. This CDR3 reads CASSRDVGGEQFF. CDR3 nucleotide sequence: TGCGCCAGCAGCCGGGACGTCGGGGGTGAGCAGTTCTTC.

This clone was seen a single time. The gene calls are TRBV5-5 and TRBJ1-2; no clear D gene. Germline CDR1 is SGHKS and CDR2 is YYEKEE (reference sequence). V was cut by 1 base and J by 10 bases, with 8 bases left in between. CDR3 length: 11 amino acids. Here the CDR3 reads CASSLSDSYTF. DNA for the CDR3: TGTGCCAGCAGCTTGTCCGACTCCTACACCTTC.

Of note for this clone: A read error may account for a junction end that differs from germline. The J gene is TRBJ1-2, the V gene TRBV2; weak D call: TRBD1 (5 bases). The germline V gene has CDR1 SNHLY and CDR2 FYNNEI. This CDR3 has 12 amino acids. In DNA form, the CDR3 reads TGTGCCACCAGTCGGGACTCTTATGGCTACACCTTC. Its protein product is CATSRDSYGYTF.

The chain has TRBV27 and TRBJ2-3; D is undetermined. Germline V gene sequence: CDR1 MNHEY, CDR2 SMNVEV (reference sequence). The germline V and J ends were trimmed by 1 base and 2 bases, with 19 bases remaining between them. The CDR3 contains 18 residues. The CDR3 nucleotides are TGTGCCAGCAGTTTATTAGTACCGGGTTCCGCCCTCACAGATACGCAGTATTTT. This codes for CASSLLVPGSALTDTQYF.

The chain recombines TRBV2 with TRBJ2-5; 9 bases match TRBD2. Gene TRBJ2-7 matches the end of the DNA better, so the J call may be wrong. The germline gives CDR1 SNHLY, CDR2 FYNNEI. The CDR3 has 17 amino acids. The CDR3 DNA reads as TGTGCCAGCCAACACCGATCTCGGCGGGAGGGTGACTACGAGCAGTACTTC. Protein: CASQHRSRREGDYEQYF.

The V and J genes are TRBV2 and TRBJ2-1, with TRBD2 as a possible D gene (6 bases). V gave up 2 bases and J gave up 10 bases, with 9 bases separating them. Germline V lookup: CDR1 SNHLY, CDR2 FYNNEI. The CDR3 covers 12 residues. DNA of the CDR3: TGTGCCAGCAGTGAACTAGCGTACGAGCAGTTCTTC. Translated: CASSELAYEQFF.

The V and J genes are TRBV27 and TRBJ1-2; perhaps TRBD1 as D (5 bases). This CDR3 contains 13 residues. With 5 bases removed from V and 4 bases from J, the gap between germline ends came to 11 bases. Germline V gives CDR1 MNHEY, CDR2 SMNVEV (reference sequence). The CDR3 here is CASSLTDGYGYTF. As DNA, the CDR3 is TGTGCCAGCAGTCTGACAGATGGCTATGGCTACACCTTC.

The rearrangement joins TRBV5-1 to TRBJ2-7, with 9 bases matching TRBD2. V shed 4 bases and J 7 bases; nucleotides not matched to a gene: 6. CDR1 and CDR2 (germline): SGHRS, YFSETQ. The CDR3 has 13 residues. DNA for the CDR3: TGCGCCAGCAGCCTCCTAGCGGGGTCTGAGCAGTACTTC. It is translated as CASSLLAGSEQYF.

The chain carries TRBV6-5 and TRBJ2-5, with 7 bases aligning to TRBD1. The CDR3 is 14 amino acids. V lost 2 bases to trimming and J lost 2 bases; unmatched junction nucleotides: 2. Germline CDR1 and CDR2: MNHEY and SVGAGI. The CDR3 loop is CASSYRTGQETQYF. CDR3 bases: TGTGCCAGCAGTTACCGGACAGGTCAAGAGACCCAGTACTTC.

This clone was counted a single time. The chain recombines TRBV2 with TRBJ2-2, with a possible D match to TRBD1 (5 bases). V lost 4 bases and J lost 2, with 14 bases in between. There are 16 residues in the CDR3. Looked up from germline, CDR1 is SNHLY and CDR2 is FYNNEI. The CDR3 is CASSVSGLSNTGELFF. CDR3 DNA sequence: TGTGCCAGCAGTGTTTCAGGGCTAAGCAACACCGGGGAGCTGTTTTTT.

The rearrangement links TRBV7-6 to TRBJ2-7; maybe TRBD2 (5 bases). CDR1 is SGHVS, CDR2 FNYEAQ, per germline. Trimming pared 2 bases from V and 2 bases from J, leaving 7 bases between. The CDR3 consists of 13 residues. CDR3 loop: CASSLSGPYEQYF. The CDR3 region has the DNA TGTGCCAGCAGCTTAAGCGGTCCCTACGAGCAGTACTTC.

The chain joins TRBV7-9 to TRBJ2-3, with D perhaps TRBD2 (6 bases). CDR3 length: 15 amino acids. Germline assignment: CDR1 SEHNR and CDR2 FQNEAQ (reference sequence). V lost 2 bases and J 1 base, leaving 10 bases between the germline ends. The CDR3 spells CASSLIGTGTDTQYF. The CDR3 region has the DNA TGTGCCAGCAGCTTAATAGGGACTGGCACAGATACGCAGTATTTT.

The chain uses TRBV29-1 and TRBJ1-1; 9 positions match TRBD1. This CDR3 has 15 residues. V lost 1 base and J lost 3; bases outside the gene matches: 6. CDR1 and CDR2 (germline): SQVTM, ANQGSEA. For the CDR3, the DNA is TGCAGCGTTGAAGGGGACAGGGAGCTTGACACTGAAGCTTTCTTT. Its translation is CSVEGDRELDTEAFF.

The chain links TRBV4-3 to TRBJ2-7; D unresolved. V lost 0 bases and J lost 4, with 7 bases in between. Per the germline V gene, CDR1 is LGHNA and CDR2 is YSLEER. The CDR3 runs 13 residues. The CDR3 nucleotides read TGCGCCAGCAGCCAAGATCTCGAGTACGAGCAGTACTTC. Translated, it gives CASSQDLEYEQYF.

In DNA, the CDR3 is TGTGCCAGCAGCTTAGGACTAGCGGGGCCCTACGAGCAGTACTTC. Protein product: CASSLGLAGPYEQYF. The genes are TRBV5-5 and TRBJ2-7, with 12 bases lining up with TRBD2. The CDR3 has 15 amino acids. Germline-derived CDR1 and CDR2 are SGHKS and YYEKEE (reference sequence). The trim removed 2 bases at V and 2 bases at J, leaving 2 bases unmatched.

V and J are TRBV7-8 and TRBJ1-5, with TRBD1 matching over 8 bases. Germline assignment: CDR1 SGHVS and CDR2 FQNEAQ. This CDR3 spans 15 amino acids. V lost 5 bases, J lost 2 bases, and 5 bases stayed unmatched. As DNA, the CDR3 is TGTGCCAGCAGCCACAGGGGGAGGCGCAATCAGCCCCAGCATTTT. Encoded protein: CASSHRGRRNQPQHF.

The J gene is TRBJ2-2, the V gene TRBV7-2; D is uncertain. V gave up 3 bases and J gave up 6 bases, with 14 bases separating them. In germline, CDR1 is SGHTA, CDR2 FQGNSA. CDR3 size: 15 residues. The CDR3 DNA reads as TGTGCCAGCAGCTTTTCTCTTTCGGGTCCCGGGGAGCTGTTTTTT. It encodes CASSFSLSGPGELFF.

V is TRBV7-2 and J is TRBJ2-7, with 10 bases identical to TRBD2. Germline CDR1 reads SGHTA; CDR2 reads FQGNSA. The CDR3 contains 15 residues. Trimming cost V 3 bases and J 3 bases; bases outside gene matches: 5. Here the CDR3 reads CASSLGAGGLYEQYF. The CDR3 DNA sequence: TGTGCCAGCAGCTTGGGAGCGGGAGGGCTCTACGAGCAGTACTTC.

The genes are TRBV5-1 and TRBJ2-7; a weak D match, TRBD2 (6 bases). In germline, CDR1 is SGHRS, CDR2 YFSETQ. The CDR3 extends over 14 amino acids. Trimming pared 1 base from V and 2 bases from J, leaving 10 bases between. CDR3 in amino acids: CASSLLGGAYEQYF. CDR3 coding DNA: TGCGCCAGCAGCTTGTTGGGGGGTGCCTACGAGCAGTACTTC.

The V and J genes are TRBV5-5 and TRBJ1-1; D uncertain. Germline values: CDR1 SGHKS, CDR2 YYEKEE (reference sequence). V was shortened by 0 bases and J by 1 base, with 4 bases between the two germline ends. There are 13 residues in the CDR3. The CDR3 region has the DNA TGTGCCAGCAGCTTGGCCGGGAACACTGAAGCTTTCTTT. Its translation is CASSLAGNTEAFF.

J is TRBJ2-7 and V is TRBV28; 7 nucleotides match TRBD1. The trim removed 5 bases at V and 0 bases at J, leaving 13 bases unmatched. This CDR3 region has 17 residues. Germline V gene sequence: CDR1 MDHEN, CDR2 SYDVKM. CDR3 amino acids: CASSPPTDRVPSYEQYF. CDR3 DNA sequence: TGTGCCAGCAGTCCACCCACTGACAGGGTCCCCTCCTACGAGCAGTACTTC.

This clone has only a few counts. The gene calls are TRBV4-3 and TRBJ1-1; possibly TRBD1 for D (6 bases). CDR3 length equals 14 residues. The germline gives CDR1 LGHNA, CDR2 YSLEER. Trimming removed 1 base at V and 8 bases at J, with 14 bases between. CDR3 nucleotide sequence: TGCGCCAGCAGCCAAGGCCTCGACAGGCGGGAAGCTTTCTTT. It specifies CASSQGLDRREAFF.